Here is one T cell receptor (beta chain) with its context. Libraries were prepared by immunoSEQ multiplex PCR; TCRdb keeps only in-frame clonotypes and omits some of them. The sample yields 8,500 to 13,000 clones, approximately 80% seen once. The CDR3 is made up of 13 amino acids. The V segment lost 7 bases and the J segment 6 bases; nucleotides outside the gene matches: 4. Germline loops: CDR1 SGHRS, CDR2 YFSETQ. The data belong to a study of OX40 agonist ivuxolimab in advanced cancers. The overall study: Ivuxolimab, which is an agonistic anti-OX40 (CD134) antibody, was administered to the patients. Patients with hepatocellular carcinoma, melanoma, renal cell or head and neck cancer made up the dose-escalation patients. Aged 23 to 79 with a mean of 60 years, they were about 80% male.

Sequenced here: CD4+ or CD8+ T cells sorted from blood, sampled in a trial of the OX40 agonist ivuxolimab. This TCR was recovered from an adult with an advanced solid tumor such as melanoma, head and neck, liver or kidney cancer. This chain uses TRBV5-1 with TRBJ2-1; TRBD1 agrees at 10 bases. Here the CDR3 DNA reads TGCGCCAGCGGGAGGACAGGGGGCAATGAGCAGTTCTTC. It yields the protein CASGRTGGNEQFF.